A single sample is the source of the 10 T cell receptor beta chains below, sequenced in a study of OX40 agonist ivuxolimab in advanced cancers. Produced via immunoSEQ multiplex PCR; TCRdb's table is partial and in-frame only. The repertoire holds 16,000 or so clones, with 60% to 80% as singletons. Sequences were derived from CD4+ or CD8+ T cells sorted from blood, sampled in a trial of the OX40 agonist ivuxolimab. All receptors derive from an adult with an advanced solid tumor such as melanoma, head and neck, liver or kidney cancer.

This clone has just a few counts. The CDR3, as DNA: TGTGCCAGCAGCTCTCAGGGCTGGGGCACCGGGGAGCTGTTTTTT. Amino acids: CASSSQGWGTGELFF. This rearrangement joins TRBV7-9 to TRBJ2-2; D might be TRBD1 (5 bases). The CDR3 covers 15 residues. The V end was cut by 4 bases, the J end by 4 bases, with 13 bases between. Germline V CDR1 and CDR2: SEHNR, FQNEAQ (reference sequence).

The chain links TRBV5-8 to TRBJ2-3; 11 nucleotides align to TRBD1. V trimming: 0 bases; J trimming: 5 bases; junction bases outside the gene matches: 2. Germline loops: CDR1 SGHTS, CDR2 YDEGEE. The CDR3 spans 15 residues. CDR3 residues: CASSLGTGGGDTQYF. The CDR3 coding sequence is TGTGCCAGCAGCTTGGGGACAGGGGGCGGAGATACGCAGTATTTT.

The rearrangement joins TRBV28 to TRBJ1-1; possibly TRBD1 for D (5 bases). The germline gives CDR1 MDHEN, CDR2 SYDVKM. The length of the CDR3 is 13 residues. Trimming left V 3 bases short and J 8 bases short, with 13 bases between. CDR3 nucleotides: TGTGCCAGCAGTTTTCCAACAGGTTCCGAAGCTTTCTTT. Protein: CASSFPTGSEAFF.

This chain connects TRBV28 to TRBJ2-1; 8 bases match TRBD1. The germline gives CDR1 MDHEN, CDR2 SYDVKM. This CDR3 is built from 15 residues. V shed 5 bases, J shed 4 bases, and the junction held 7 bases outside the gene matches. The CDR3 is CASSPQGAWYNEQFF. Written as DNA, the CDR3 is TGTGCCAGCAGTCCCCAGGGGGCCTGGTACAATGAGCAGTTCTTC.

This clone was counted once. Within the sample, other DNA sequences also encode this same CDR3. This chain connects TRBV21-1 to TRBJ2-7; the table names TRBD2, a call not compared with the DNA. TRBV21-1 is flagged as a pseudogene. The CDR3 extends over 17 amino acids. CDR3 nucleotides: TGTGCCAGGTTTCCGGGACTAGCGGGAGAAGTAGGGAACGAGCAGTACTTC. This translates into CARFPGLAGEVGNEQYF.

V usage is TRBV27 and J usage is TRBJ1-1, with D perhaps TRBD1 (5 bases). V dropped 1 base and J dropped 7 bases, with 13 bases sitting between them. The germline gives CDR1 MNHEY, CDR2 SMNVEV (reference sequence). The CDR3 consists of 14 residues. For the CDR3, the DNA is TGTGCCAGCAGTTTATGGGGTCTCCAGGGTGAAGCTTTCTTT. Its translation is CASSLWGLQGEAFF.

This CDR3 is CASSHPGQQQETQYF. In DNA form, the CDR3 reads TGTGCCAGCAGTCACCCGGGACAGCAACAAGAGACCCAGTACTTC. This chain links TRBV11-2 with TRBJ2-5, with TRBD1 matching 7 bases. V lost 6 bases and J lost 2; bases outside the gene matches: 9. Per the germline V gene, CDR1 is SGHAT and CDR2 is FQNNGV. The CDR3 is 15 amino acids.

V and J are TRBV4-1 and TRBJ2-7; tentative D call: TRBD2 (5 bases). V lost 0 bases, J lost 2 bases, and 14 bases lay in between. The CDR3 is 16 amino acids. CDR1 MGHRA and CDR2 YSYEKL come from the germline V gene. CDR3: CASSQDGKTKTYEQYF. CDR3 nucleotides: TGCGCCAGCAGCCAAGACGGGAAAACTAAAACCTACGAGCAGTACTTC.

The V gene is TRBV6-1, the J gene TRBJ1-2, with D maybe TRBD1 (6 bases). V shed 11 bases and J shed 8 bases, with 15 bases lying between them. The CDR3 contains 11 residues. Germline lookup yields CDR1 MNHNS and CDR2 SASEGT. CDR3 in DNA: TGTGCCGGAATTCAGGGGAACGGCTACACCTTC. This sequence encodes CAGIQGNGYTF.

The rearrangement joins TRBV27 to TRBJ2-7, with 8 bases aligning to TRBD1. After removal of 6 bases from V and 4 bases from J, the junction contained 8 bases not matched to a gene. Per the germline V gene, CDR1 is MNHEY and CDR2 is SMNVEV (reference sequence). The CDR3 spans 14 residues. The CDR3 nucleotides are TGTGCCAGCAGGAGACAGGGGATAGGGTACGAGCAGTACTTC. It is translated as CASRRQGIGYEQYF.